This entry is about one T cell receptor beta chain. Participant ages covered roughly 18 to 90 years across around 22 US areas. Sequenced by immunoSEQ multiplex PCR; TCRdb stores in-frame clones only, minus some. The top ten clones hold approximately 1.5% of a sample with 400,000 to 500,000 clones, about 88% of them seen once. This sample stems from a study of blood T cell repertoires in COVID-19. Overall study: PBMCs, B-cell-depleted T cells, or T cells provided the cDNA or gDNA that made up the material.

The material sequenced was PBMCs or T cells enriched from blood (not recorded which). This sequence originates from a woman aged 18-29 years who had been exposed to COVID-19.

CDR3 DNA sequence: TGTGCCAGCAGCTTAGGGAGGGGTTCTGATCAGCCCCAGCATTTT. Translating gives CASSLGRGSDQPQHF. V gene TRBV7-8 combines with J gene TRBJ1-5, with TRBD1 as a possible D gene (5 bases). The V gene lost 1 base and the J gene lost 5 bases, with 12 bases spanning the gap. The CDR3 extends over 15 amino acids. CDR1 and CDR2 (germline): SGHVS, FQNEAQ. Full variable domain (missing parts from reference TRBV7-8 and TRBJ1-5): GAGVSQSPRYKVAKRGQDVALRCDPISGHVSLFWYQQALGQGPEFLTYFQNEAQLDKSGLPSDRFFAERPEGSVSTLKIQRTQQEDSAVYLCASSLGRGSDQPQHFGDGTRLSIL.